The 5 T cell receptor beta chains in this list originate from one sample, sequenced in a study of identical twins. TCRdb called the 5' RACE reads again in MiXCR, with one record for every CDR3 protein. The sample shows 150,000 or so distinct CDR3 sequences, under 4.5% of them seen only once. The sample consisted of memory T cells sorted from blood. The source is a young man in good health.

This clonotype was counted at least ten times. CDR3 amino acids: CASSQTGRETQYF. The DNA for the CDR3 is TGTGCCAGCAGCCAAACAGGGCGGGAGACCCAGTACTTC. The chain is built from TRBV3-1 and TRBJ2-5; possibly TRBD1 for D (6 bases). This CDR3 contains 13 residues. CDR1 is LGHDT and CDR2 is YNNKEL in the germline V gene (reference sequence). Trimming left V 2 bases short and J 5 bases short, with 9 bases between.

This sequence joins TRBV7-6 and TRBJ1-5, with D maybe TRBD1 (5 bases). V was pared by 5 bases and J by 5 bases, with 13 bases between. This CDR3 is 14 amino acids long. The V gene's germline CDR1 is SGHVS and CDR2 FNYEAQ. CDR3 sequence: CASSAGTADQPQHF. DNA for the CDR3: TGTGCCAGCAGCGCCGGGACTGCGGATCAGCCCCAGCATTTT.

This clonotype was counted at least ten times. This chain connects TRBV12-3 or TRBV12-4 to TRBJ2-1; D perhaps matches TRBD2 (5 bases). The V and J ends lost 7 bases and 4 bases respectively, with 14 bases between them. The CDR3 contains 14 residues. CDR3 residues: CASTKQRGYNEQFF. CDR3 sequence (DNA): TGTGCCAGCACCAAACAACGGGGTTACAATGAGCAGTTCTTC.

At least ten counts were recorded for this clonotype. This sequence joins TRBV29-1 and TRBJ1-5; D ambiguous. The V gene lost 1 base and the J gene lost 6 bases, with 4 bases spanning the gap. Germline V gene data show CDR1 as SQVTM and CDR2 as ANQGSEA. The CDR3 consists of 11 residues. CDR3 region: CSVEGPQPQHF. The CDR3 DNA sequence: TGCAGCGTTGAAGGGCCTCAGCCCCAGCATTTT.

This clonotype was recorded a few times. As DNA, the CDR3 is TGTGCCAGCAGCTTAGATGGGACTAACGCTGGGATTCAGTACTTC. Translated: CASSLDGTNAGIQYF. The V call is TRBV7-2, the J call TRBJ2-4; 7 bases fit TRBD2. Germline V lookup: CDR1 SGHTA, CDR2 FQGNSA. The ends lost 1 base at V and 10 bases at J; junction bases unmatched: 10. The CDR3 is made up of 15 amino acids. Full variable domain (rest looked up from reference TRBV7-2 and TRBJ2-4): GAGVSQSPSNKVTEKGKDVELRCDPISGHTALYWYRQSLGQGLEFLIYFQGNSAPDKSGLPSDRFSAERTGGSVSTLTIQRTQQEDSAVYLCASSLDGTNAGIQYFGAGTRLSVL.